These 4 T cell receptor beta chains were sequenced from one sample in a study of T cell clonotyping in hematopoietic cell transplantation. Sequencing was performed with immunoSEQ multiplex PCR; in TCRdb, only in-frame clones are kept and a portion is missing. The repertoire holds over 8,000 clones, with approximately 79% as singletons. Source: peripheral blood mononuclear cells, taken 180 days after allogeneic stem cell transplant. The receptors derive from a female patient aged 50-60 years who had an allogeneic stem cell transplant from a related donor, so the T cells may come from the graft donor. Some clones in this sample may be carry-over from other donors' samples.

The V gene is TRBV2, the J gene TRBJ1-4, with D possibly TRBD1 on 6 matching bases. Germline CDR1 SNHLY, CDR2 FYNNEI. V lost 4 bases to trimming and J lost 7 bases, with 13 bases between them. This CDR3 is 14 amino acids long. CDR3 residues: CASSVNRVGEKLFF. The CDR3 bases are TGTGCCAGCAGTGTCAACAGGGTGGGTGAAAAACTGTTTTTT.

This chain uses TRBV19 with TRBJ2-2; D gene ambiguous. The CDR3 sequence is 12 residues long. CDR1 is LNHDA and CDR2 is SQIVND in the germline V gene (reference sequence). V was clipped by 10 bases and J by 4 bases, with 10 bases between them. The chain's CDR3 is CATSVVTGELFF. In nucleotides, the CDR3 is TGTGCCACATCCGTGGTCACCGGGGAGCTGTTTTTT.

This clone turned up a few times. This rearrangement joins TRBV29-1 to TRBJ1-1, with D possibly TRBD1 on 6 matching bases. This CDR3 region has 11 residues. The V end was cut by 3 bases, the J end by 5 bases, with 7 bases between. Germline loops: CDR1 SQVTM, CDR2 ANQGSEA. The CDR3 loop is CSVDRGTEAFF. CDR3 bases: TGCAGCGTTGACAGGGGTACTGAAGCTTTCTTT.

The gene calls are TRBV27 and TRBJ1-2; no clear D. This CDR3 region has 17 residues. Germline V gene sequence: CDR1 MNHEY, CDR2 SMNVEV (reference sequence). Trimming cost V 5 bases and J 2 bases, with 21 bases left between them. The CDR3 DNA follows: TGTGCCAGCAGTCCCTCCGCCCAGCGGATACTCAACTATGGCTACACCTTC. Translated: CASSPSAQRILNYGYTF.